The 21 T cell receptor beta chains presented below share a single source sample, sequenced in a study of OX40 agonist ivuxolimab in advanced cancers. The library was built by means of the immunoSEQ multiplex PCR assay. As stored in TCRdb, this immuneACCESS dataset retains in-frame rearrangements with V and J assigned. A fraction of the clones does not appear; measured against another copy, unresolved V genes explain less than half of the discrepancy, and the remainder lacks a known reason. The table for this sample lists approximately 120,000 clones; 85% to 95% of them were counted only once. Roughly 0.8% of the sample lies in the top ten. The sequencing here drew on CD4+ or CD8+ T cells sorted from blood, taken in a trial of the OX40 agonist ivuxolimab. These receptors came from an adult with an advanced solid tumor such as melanoma, head and neck, liver or kidney cancer.

The V call is TRBV11-2, the J call TRBJ1-1, with TRBD1 matching over 10 bases. CDR1 is SGHAT and CDR2 is FQNNGV in the germline V gene. Germline trimming cut 3 bases from V and 4 bases from J; bases unmatched to any gene: 5. The CDR3 covers 15 residues. The CDR3 nucleotides read TGTGCCAGCAGCTTGGACAGGGGGATCAGCACTGAAGCTTTCTTT. As protein: CASSLDRGISTEAFF.

This chain connects TRBV19 to TRBJ2-1; D might be TRBD1 (6 bases). CDR3 size: 13 residues. Per the germline V gene, CDR1 is LNHDA and CDR2 is SQIVND (reference sequence). V lost 3 bases and J 7 bases, leaving 10 bases between the germline ends. For the CDR3, the DNA is TGTGCCAGTAGTATCCCTACAGGGAATGAGCAGTTCTTC. Protein: CASSIPTGNEQFF.

V usage is TRBV27 and J usage is TRBJ2-7; D gene uncertain. Germline loops: CDR1 MNHEY, CDR2 SMNVEV (reference sequence). Trimming stripped 4 bases from V and 0 bases from J, with 16 bases between. This CDR3 spans 16 amino acids. CDR3 protein: CASSSPGFGPSYEQYF. The DNA of the CDR3 is TGTGCCAGCAGTTCCCCCGGATTTGGGCCCTCCTACGAGCAGTACTTC.

This chain links TRBV19 with TRBJ2-5; perhaps TRBD2 as D (6 bases). The end of the DNA is better explained by TRBJ2-7, so the J call may be wrong. The germline V gene encodes CDR1 LNHDA and CDR2 SQIVND (reference sequence). CDR3 length: 15 amino acids. The CDR3 protein is CASSILWGGTYEQYF. The CDR3 coding sequence is TGTGCCAGTAGTATCTTATGGGGCGGGACCTACGAGCAGTACTTC.

The chain joins TRBV4-1 to TRBJ2-2; a weak D match, TRBD2 (5 bases). Germline CDR1 is MGHRA and CDR2 is YSYEKL. V was clipped by 4 bases and J by 0 bases, with 12 bases between them. The CDR3 covers 16 residues. The CDR3 coding sequence is TGCGCCAGCAGCCGCGAGGGCCTAGCGAACACCGGGGAGCTGTTTTTT. Protein product: CASSREGLANTGELFF.

This chain connects TRBV5-1 to TRBJ1-5; 7 bases line up with TRBD1. Germline CDR1 reads SGHRS; CDR2 reads YFSETQ. V was pared by 4 bases and J by 6 bases, with 10 bases of the junction left unmatched. The CDR3 runs to 15 residues. CDR3 in DNA: TGCGCCAGCAGCCCGGAGGGACAGAGCTCTCAGCCCCAGCATTTT. It is translated as CASSPEGQSSQPQHF. The entire variable domain, with the rest obtained from reference TRBV5-1 and TRBJ1-5, is as follows: KAGVTQTPRYLIKTRGQQVTLSCSPISGHRSVSWYQQTPGQGLQFLFEYFSETQRNKGNFPGRFSGRQFSNSRSEMNVSTLELGDSALYLCASSPEGQSSQPQHFGDGTRLSIL.

In its sample, this clone was seen once. The rearrangement links TRBV28 to TRBJ1-2; a weak D match, TRBD1 (6 bases). V was pared by 8 bases and J by 7 bases, with 17 bases between. Germline CDR1 MDHEN, CDR2 SYDVKM. The CDR3 is made up of 13 amino acids. The CDR3 region has the DNA TGTGCCAGCGGGTCCACAGGGTTTGGTGGCTACACCTTC. Protein sequence: CASGSTGFGGYTF.

CDR3 DNA: TGCGCCAGCAGCCAACTGGGACGAAATGAAAAACTGTTTTTT. Its protein is CASSQLGRNEKLFF. The V and J genes are TRBV4-3 and TRBJ1-4; D perhaps matches TRBD1 (5 bases). This CDR3 has 14 amino acids. Trimming shortened V by 2 bases and J by 5 bases, and 9 bases separated the two germline ends. Germline V gene sequence: CDR1 LGHNA, CDR2 YSLEER.

The chain recombines TRBV7-2 with TRBJ1-1; D possibly corresponds to TRBD1 (5 bases). Germline V gene sequence: CDR1 SGHTA, CDR2 FQGNSA. Trimming removed 3 bases at V and 7 bases at J, with 15 bases between. The CDR3 contains 14 residues. As DNA, the CDR3 is TGTGCCAGCAGCTTGGAGGGGTGGGCAGGTGAAGCTTTCTTT. It translates to CASSLEGWAGEAFF.

The V and J genes are TRBV19 and TRBJ2-7, with 8 bases identical to TRBD2. V trimming: 2 bases; J trimming: 6 bases; junction bases outside the gene matches: 12. Germline CDR1 reads LNHDA; CDR2 reads SQIVND (reference sequence). The CDR3 spans 16 residues. The CDR3 reads CASSIQASGWKTEQYF. DNA of the CDR3: TGTGCCAGTAGTATACAGGCTAGCGGGTGGAAAACCGAGCAGTACTTC.

This clone has more than one count but fewer than ten. V is TRBV6-6 and J is TRBJ2-5, with 9 bases fitting TRBD1. The CDR3 runs to 15 residues. Germline values: CDR1 MNHNY, CDR2 SVGAGI (reference sequence). The V and J ends lost 2 bases and 4 bases, in that order; junction bases with no gene match: 5. The CDR3 DNA sequence: TGTGCCAGCAGTTACACAGGGGGCGCATCAGAGACCCAGTACTTC. Protein product: CASSYTGGASETQYF.

The chain has TRBV5-4 and TRBJ1-1; D unresolved. Germline V gene lookup returns CDR1 SGHNT and CDR2 YYREEE (reference sequence). The CDR3 loop spans 14 amino acids. Trimming took off 4 bases at V and 3 bases at J, with 13 bases between the two ends. CDR3: CASSHLGQDTEAFF. The CDR3 region has the DNA TGTGCCAGCAGCCACTTGGGTCAGGACACTGAAGCTTTCTTT.

The V call is TRBV10-1, the J call TRBJ1-5; no definite D call. CDR3 length: 15 residues. Germline V gives CDR1 WNHNN, CDR2 SYGVQD (reference sequence). Trimming removed 2 bases from V and 11 bases from J, with 19 bases in between. The CDR3: CASSEAEKSVPSQHF. CDR3 bases: TGCGCCAGCAGTGAGGCGGAGAAGTCAGTTCCCTCCCAGCATTTT.

The rearrangement joins TRBV5-1 to TRBJ2-7; D not resolved. CDR3 length: 14 amino acids. CDR1 SGHRS and CDR2 YFSETQ come from the germline V gene. V gave up 2 bases and J gave up 0 bases, with 9 bases separating them. DNA of the CDR3: TGCGCCAGCAGCTTCCTAACGGACTCCTACGAGCAGTACTTC. It encodes CASSFLTDSYEQYF.

V usage is TRBV7-4 and J usage is TRBJ2-2, with D uncertain. This CDR3 region has 17 residues. The germline CDR1 and CDR2 sequences are SGHVT and SQSDAQ. V was clipped by 2 bases and J by 8 bases, with 21 bases between them. DNA for the CDR3: TGTGCCAGCAGCTTACTGTGGAAGGGCAACAGTGATGGGGAGCTGTTTTTT. Its translation: CASSLLWKGNSDGELFF.

This clone was counted once. The V and J genes are TRBV7-2 and TRBJ2-7; TRBD2 might be the D (5 bases). From germline, CDR1 is SGHTA and CDR2 FQGNSA. The CDR3 has 17 amino acids. Between the trimmed V and J ends, which lost 5 bases and 3 bases, there was a span of 23 bases. CDR3 sequence: CASSAHPPDPGSYEQYF. CDR3 sequence (DNA): TGTGCCAGCAGCGCCCACCCCCCTGATCCTGGGAGCTACGAGCAGTACTTC.

This chain joins TRBV19 and TRBJ2-7, with a possible D match to TRBD2 (5 bases). V lost 5 bases to trimming and J lost 5 bases, with 10 bases between them. The CDR3 runs 12 residues. CDR1 is LNHDA, CDR2 SQIVND, per germline (reference sequence). Written as DNA, the CDR3 is TGTGCCAGTAGTGTCTGGGGAGACGAGCAGTACTTC. Residues: CASSVWGDEQYF.

DNA of the CDR3: TGTGCCAGCAGTACGTTTCAGAGCACTGAAGCTTTCTTT. The encoded protein is CASSTFQSTEAFF. The V call is TRBV27, the J call TRBJ1-1; D remains ambiguous. Germline V CDR1 and CDR2: MNHEY, SMNVEV (reference sequence). CDR3 size: 13 residues. Between the trimmed V and J ends, which lost 5 bases and 4 bases, there was a span of 11 bases.

For this clone: One end of the junction fails to match germline, which may point to a read error. V gene TRBV7-7 combines with J gene TRBJ2-2; a weak D match, TRBD1 (5 bases). The CDR3 extends over 15 amino acids. CDR1 is SSHAT, CDR2 FNYEAQ, per germline (reference sequence). The CDR3 coding sequence is TGTGCTAGCAGCCGCCAGACAGCTCACACCGGGGAGCTGTTTTTT. Protein sequence: CASSRQTAHTGELFF.

V and J are TRBV14 and TRBJ1-3; 8 bases agree with TRBD1. Germline CDR1 and CDR2: SGHDN and FVKESK. V trimming: 1 base; J trimming: 4 bases; junction bases outside the gene matches: 9. There are 17 residues in the CDR3. The CDR3 DNA reads TGTGCCAGCAGCCAAGGACAGGGGATCGGATCCGGAAACACCATATATTTT. This gives the protein CASSQGQGIGSGNTIYF.

The chain employs TRBV28 and TRBJ1-4; the D gene is possibly TRBD1 (6 bases). There are 14 residues in the CDR3. CDR1 and CDR2 from the germline V gene are MDHEN and SYDVKM. V was cut by 4 bases and J by 6 bases, with 12 bases left in between. CDR3 residues: CASSSSGADEKLFF. The CDR3 region has the DNA TGTGCCAGCAGTTCCTCAGGGGCTGATGAAAAACTGTTTTTT.